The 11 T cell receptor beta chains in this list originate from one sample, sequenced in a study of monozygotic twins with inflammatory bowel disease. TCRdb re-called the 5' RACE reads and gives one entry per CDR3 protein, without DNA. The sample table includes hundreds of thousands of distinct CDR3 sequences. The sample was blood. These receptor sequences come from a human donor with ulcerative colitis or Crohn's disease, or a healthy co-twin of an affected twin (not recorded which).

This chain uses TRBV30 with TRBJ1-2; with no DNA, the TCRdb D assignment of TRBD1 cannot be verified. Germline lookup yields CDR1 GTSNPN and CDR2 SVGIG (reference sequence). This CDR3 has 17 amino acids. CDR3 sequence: CAWSAPGTGRPNYGYTF.

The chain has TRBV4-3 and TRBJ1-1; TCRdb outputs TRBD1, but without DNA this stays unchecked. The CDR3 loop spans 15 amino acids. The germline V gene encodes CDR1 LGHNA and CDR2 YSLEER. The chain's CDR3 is CASSQDGGGNTEAFF.

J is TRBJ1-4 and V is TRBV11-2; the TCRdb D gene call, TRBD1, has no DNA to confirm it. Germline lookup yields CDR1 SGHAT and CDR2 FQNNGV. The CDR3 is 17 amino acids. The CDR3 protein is CASSPRGLGATNEKLFF.

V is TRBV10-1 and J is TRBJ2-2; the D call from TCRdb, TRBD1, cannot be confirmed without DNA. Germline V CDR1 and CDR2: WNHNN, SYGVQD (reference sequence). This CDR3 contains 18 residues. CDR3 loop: CASSPARTETPNTGELFF.

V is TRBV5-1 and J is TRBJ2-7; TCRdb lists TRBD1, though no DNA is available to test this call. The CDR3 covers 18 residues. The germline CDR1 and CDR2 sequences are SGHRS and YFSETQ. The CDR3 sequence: CASKVLQKGQWGPDEQYF.

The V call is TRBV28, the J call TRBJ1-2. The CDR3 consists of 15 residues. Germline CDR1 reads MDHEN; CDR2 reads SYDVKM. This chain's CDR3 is CASSFESRPLGGYTF.

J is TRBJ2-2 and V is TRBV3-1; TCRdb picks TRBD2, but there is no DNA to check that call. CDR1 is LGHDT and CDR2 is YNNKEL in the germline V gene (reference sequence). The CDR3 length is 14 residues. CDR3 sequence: CASLSSGKAGELFF.

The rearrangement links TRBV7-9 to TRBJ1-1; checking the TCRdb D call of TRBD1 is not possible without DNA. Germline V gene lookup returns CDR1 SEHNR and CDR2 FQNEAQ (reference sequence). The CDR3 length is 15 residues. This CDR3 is CASSLPSYRGTEAFF.

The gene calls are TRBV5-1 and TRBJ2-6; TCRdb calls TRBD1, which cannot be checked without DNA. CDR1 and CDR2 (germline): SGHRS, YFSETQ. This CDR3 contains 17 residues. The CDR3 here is CASTAGQYPSGANVLTF. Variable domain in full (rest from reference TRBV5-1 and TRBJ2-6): KAGVTQTPRYLIKTRGQQVTLSCSPISGHRSVSWYQQTPGQGLQFLFEYFSETQRNKGNFPGRFSGRQFSNSRSEMNVSTLELGDSALYLCASTAGQYPSGANVLTFGAGSRLTVL.

CDR3 residues: CASSPRQDVINEQFF. The gene calls are TRBV18 and TRBJ2-1; TCRdb designates TRBD1, a call that cannot be tested without DNA. This CDR3 contains 15 residues. Looked up from germline, CDR1 is KGHSH and CDR2 is LQKENI. Supplemented by reference TRBV18 and TRBJ2-1, the full variable domain reads NAGVMQNPRHLVRRRGQEARLRCSPMKGHSHVYWYRQLPEEGLKFMVYLQKENIIDESGMPKERFSAEFPKEGPSILRIQQVVRGDSAAYFCASSPRQDVINEQFFGPGTRLTVL.

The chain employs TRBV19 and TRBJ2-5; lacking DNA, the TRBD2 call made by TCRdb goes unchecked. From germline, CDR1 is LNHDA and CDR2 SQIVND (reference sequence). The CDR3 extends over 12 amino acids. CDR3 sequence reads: CASSMGTTIQYF.